These 20 T cell receptor beta chains were all obtained from the same sample, sequenced in a study of OX40 agonist ivuxolimab in advanced cancers. Repertoires were generated with immunoSEQ multiplex PCR, while TCRdb's copy carries only in-frame clones and drops some. The sample comprises about 36,000 clones, about three quarters of which are singletons, and 22% rests with the top ten. Sequencing was performed on CD4+ or CD8+ T cells sorted from blood, taken in a trial of the OX40 agonist ivuxolimab. These receptors were taken from an adult with an advanced solid tumor such as melanoma, head and neck, liver or kidney cancer.

The chain links TRBV2 to TRBJ1-5, with a possible D match to TRBD1 (5 bases). Looked up from germline, CDR1 is SNHLY and CDR2 is FYNNEI. The CDR3 has 13 residues. V was pared by 7 bases and J by 0 bases, with 7 bases between. DNA for the CDR3: TGTGCCAGCAAGGGGTATAGCAATCAGCCCCAGCATTTT. It codes for CASKGYSNQPQHF.

This sequence joins TRBV7-9 and TRBJ2-5; 7 bases align to TRBD2. CDR1 SEHNR and CDR2 FQNEAQ come from the germline V gene (reference sequence). Germline trimming cut 5 bases from V and 6 bases from J; bases unmatched to any gene: 9. The CDR3 length is 14 residues. The CDR3 nucleotides are TGTGCCAGCAGCCCGGGACTATGGGAACAGACCCAGTACTTC. It codes for CASSPGLWEQTQYF.

Worth noting for this clone: A read error may account for a junction end that differs from germline. V is TRBV7-2 and J is TRBJ2-7; the match to TRBD2 covers 10 bases. The CDR3 length is 13 residues. Looked up from germline, CDR1 is SGHTA and CDR2 is FQGNSA. The CDR3 coding sequence is TGTGCCAGCAGCCTAGCGGGGGCCCCCGAGCAGTACTTC. Translation gives CASSLAGAPEQYF.

The rearrangement joins TRBV5-6 to TRBJ2-1; the match to TRBD1 covers 7 bases. The J segment lost 4 bases and the V segment lost 4 bases, leaving 11 bases of the junction unmatched. CDR1 is SGHDT and CDR2 is YYEEEE in the germline V gene. The CDR3 is 16 residues long. CDR3 protein: CASSTEQGRIYNEQFF. The CDR3 DNA reads TGTGCCAGCAGCACCGAACAGGGGCGCATTTACAATGAGCAGTTCTTC. The whole variable domain, filled in from reference TRBV5-6 and TRBJ2-1, reads DAGVTQSPTHLIKTRGQQVTLRCSPKSGHDTVSWYQQALGQGPQFIFQYYEEEERQRGNFPDRFSGHQFPNYSSELNVNALLLGDSALYLCASSTEQGRIYNEQFFGPGTRLTVL.

V usage is TRBV5-1 and J usage is TRBJ2-7; 11 bases line up with TRBD1. Germline V CDR1 and CDR2: SGHRS, YFSETQ. Losses at the gene ends were 4 bases for V and 3 bases for J; bases not matched to a gene: 9. The CDR3 consists of 16 residues. CDR3 DNA: TGCGCCAGCAGCACGGACAGGGGGCTGCTGGGCTACGAGCAGTACTTC. This codes for CASSTDRGLLGYEQYF.

The chain carries TRBV11-2 and TRBJ2-7; no definite D call. The CDR3 runs to 11 residues. Germline CDR1 is SGHAT and CDR2 is FQNNGV. The V end was cut by 5 bases, the J end by 3 bases, with 5 bases between. CDR3 DNA sequence: TGTGCCAGCAGCCCTGGCTACGAGCAGTACTTC. It codes for CASSPGYEQYF. The full variable domain, rest sourced from reference TRBV11-2 and TRBJ2-7, is EAGVAQSPRYKIIEKRQSVAFWCNPISGHATLYWYQQILGQGPKLLIQFQNNGVVDDSQLPKDRFSAERLKGVDSTLKIQPAKLEDSAVYLCASSPGYEQYFGPGTRLTVT.

The chain uses TRBV11-2 and TRBJ2-1; 13 bases agree with TRBD2. J gave up 9 bases and V 3 bases, and 11 bases lay outside the gene matches. Germline V gives CDR1 SGHAT, CDR2 FQNNGV. The CDR3 runs to 17 residues. The CDR3 sequence: CASSFSLTSGGGSEQFF. The CDR3 DNA reads as TGTGCCAGCAGCTTCTCCCTAACTAGCGGGGGGGGCAGTGAGCAGTTCTTC.

This chain uses TRBV28 with TRBJ1-5; 8 nucleotides match TRBD1. In germline, CDR1 is MDHEN, CDR2 SYDVKM. Trimming at V came to 2 bases and at J to 2 bases, leaving 8 bases not matched to a gene. This CDR3 comprises 17 residues. As DNA, the CDR3 is TGTGCCAGCAGTTTACCTGCAGGGGGCAGGGGCAATCAGCCCCAGCATTTT. Protein sequence: CASSLPAGGRGNQPQHF. Looking up the rest from reference TRBV28 and TRBJ1-5 gives the full variable domain: DVKVTQSSRYLVKRTGEKVFLECVQDMDHENMFWYRQDPGLGLRLIYFSYDVKMKEKGDIPEGYSVSREKKERFSLILESASTNQTSMYLCASSLPAGGRGNQPQHFGDGTRLSIL.

The V call is TRBV13, the J call TRBJ1-1; D remains unclear. This CDR3 is 12 amino acids long. CDR1 is PRHDT, CDR2 FYEKMQ, per germline (reference sequence). Trimming cost V 5 bases and J 1 base, with 5 bases left between them. This chain's CDR3 is CASSRTNTEAFF. The CDR3 nucleotides are TGTGCCAGCAGCCGGACGAACACTGAAGCTTTCTTT.

The V gene is TRBV2, the J gene TRBJ1-1, with D tentatively TRBD1 (6 bases). From germline, CDR1 is SNHLY and CDR2 FYNNEI. The CDR3 has 16 residues. Trimming removed 3 bases from V and 2 bases from J, with 16 bases in between. The CDR3 is CASSDGTKGDNTEAFF. The CDR3 coding sequence is TGTGCCAGCAGTGATGGGACCAAGGGGGATAACACTGAAGCTTTCTTT.

V and J are TRBV2 and TRBJ1-4, with a possible D match to TRBD1 (5 bases). V lost 0 bases and J 4 bases, leaving 9 bases between the germline ends. The CDR3 sequence is 15 residues long. Per the germline V gene, CDR1 is SNHLY and CDR2 is FYNNEI. The CDR3 here is CASSEAGGVNEKLFF. CDR3 in DNA: TGTGCCAGCAGTGAAGCTGGGGGAGTTAATGAAAAACTGTTTTTT.

This clone was observed a handful of times. J is TRBJ1-2 and V is TRBV2; no clear D gene. V lost 1 base, J lost 8 bases, and 8 bases lay in between. Germline CDR1 SNHLY, CDR2 FYNNEI. CDR3 length: 12 residues. DNA for the CDR3: TGTGCCAGCAGTGAAGTCGGTGGCGGCTACACCTTC. This codes for CASSEVGGGYTF.

This sequence joins TRBV9 and TRBJ2-1; no clear D. The CDR3 totals 14 residues. Germline V gives CDR1 SGDLS, CDR2 YYNGEE. Deletions cut 0 bases from V and 4 bases from J, with 8 bases between. CDR3 nucleotide sequence: TGTGCCAGCAGCGTAGAAGTGGGTTACAATGAGCAGTTCTTC. This translates into CASSVEVGYNEQFF.

This clone has more than one count but fewer than ten. The genes are TRBV30 and TRBJ2-5; possibly TRBD2 for D (5 bases). CDR1 GTSNPN and CDR2 SVGIG come from the germline V gene (reference sequence). V lost 3 bases, J lost 7 bases, and 12 bases lay in between. This CDR3 is 12 amino acids long. The CDR3 is CAWSQTKGTQYF. CDR3 sequence (DNA): TGTGCCTGGAGCCAGACTAAGGGGACCCAGTACTTC.

This clone has only one observation. This chain joins TRBV27 and TRBJ1-1; D not resolved. Trimming removed 5 bases from V and 8 bases from J, with 21 bases in between. Germline V gene lookup returns CDR1 MNHEY and CDR2 SMNVEV (reference sequence). The CDR3 sequence is 15 residues long. CDR3: CASSLYTSAGSEAFF. The CDR3 bases are TGTGCCAGCAGTCTATACACTTCAGCCGGATCAGAAGCTTTCTTT.

For this clone: The junction departs from germline at one end; a sequencing error may be responsible. The gene calls are TRBV6-5 and TRBJ1-6; D may be TRBD1 (5 bases). The germline V gene encodes CDR1 MNHEY and CDR2 SVGAGI. This CDR3 spans 13 amino acids. The CDR3 here is CVSSLGTQPPPHF. The CDR3 DNA is TGTGTCAGCAGTCTGGGGACCCAACCACCCCCCCACTTT.

By its share, this clone is medium-sized (0.01 to 0.1%). Other DNA sequences of this sample code for an identical CDR3. V gene TRBV7-8 combines with J gene TRBJ1-2; 8 bases align to TRBD1. The germline V gene has CDR1 SGHVS and CDR2 FQNEAQ. J gave up 4 bases and V 5 bases, and 3 bases lay outside the gene matches. The CDR3 has 13 amino acids. The CDR3 DNA reads as TGTGCCAGCAGCCGGACAGGGCGCTATGGCTACACCTTC. This translates into CASSRTGRYGYTF.

This chain connects TRBV18 to TRBJ2-7; 8 bases map to TRBD1. The CDR3 length is 14 residues. V lost 5 bases and J lost 5; bases outside the gene matches: 8. Looked up from germline, CDR1 is KGHSH and CDR2 is LQKENI. CDR3 region: CASSTDRALNEQYF. DNA of the CDR3: TGTGCCAGCTCAACGGACAGGGCCCTGAACGAGCAGTACTTC.

This clone was seen a handful of times. This CDR3 reads CASSIIRLESGPQHF. For the CDR3, the DNA is TGTGCCAGTAGTATAATCCGTCTTGAATCAGGGCCCCAGCATTTT. The chain carries TRBV19 and TRBJ1-5; D not certain. This CDR3 contains 15 residues. In germline, CDR1 is LNHDA, CDR2 SQIVND (reference sequence). V lost 2 bases, J lost 9 bases, and 17 bases lay in between.

The J gene is TRBJ1-2, the V gene TRBV19; TRBD1 agrees at 11 bases. Trimming at V came to 5 bases and at J to 6 bases, leaving 11 bases not matched to a gene. CDR3 length: 16 amino acids. The germline V gene has CDR1 LNHDA and CDR2 SQIVND (reference sequence). The CDR3 DNA is TGTGCCAGTAGTTCGCCGCGGACAGGGGGCGGAGATGGCTACACCTTC. Translated: CASSSPRTGGGDGYTF.